A single sample gave rise to the 11 T cell receptor beta chains below, sequenced in a study of shared clonotypes between healthy human individuals. Using immunoSEQ multiplex PCR, the repertoire was profiled, and TCRdb retains in-frame clones only, with some absent. The sample has about 100,000 clones; around 68% are singletons. The sample taken for sequencing was memory CD8+ T cells sorted from blood. The sample's subset: CD45RO+ cells pooled with CCR7-negative TemRA cells. The receptors stem from a woman aged 25-40 years in good health.

V is TRBV5-1 and J is TRBJ1-2; D unresolved. CDR1 and CDR2 (germline): SGHRS, YFSETQ. The CDR3 spans 14 residues. Trimming removed 1 base at V and 5 bases at J, with 12 bases between. The CDR3 DNA reads as TGCGCCAGCAGCTTGCGCCCTTTCGGTTATGGCTACACCTTC. Translated, it gives CASSLRPFGYGYTF.

The J gene is TRBJ2-1, the V gene TRBV27; D remains ambiguous. CDR3 length: 12 amino acids. Germline CDR1 reads MNHEY; CDR2 reads SMNVEV (reference sequence). Deletions cut 3 bases from V and 8 bases from J, with 8 bases between. CDR3 amino acids: CASSLQGHEQFF. Written as DNA, the CDR3 is TGTGCCAGCAGTTTGCAAGGCCATGAGCAGTTCTTC.

This clone appeared once. The chain carries TRBV5-4 and TRBJ2-7; no definite D call. The CDR3 totals 13 residues. The V and J ends lost 3 bases and 3 bases respectively, with 10 bases between them. Germline CDR1 is SGHNT and CDR2 is YYREEE (reference sequence). CDR3 coding DNA: TGTGCCAGCAGCTCAGACACGGGCTACGAGCAGTACTTC. As protein: CASSSDTGYEQYF.

This clone was found a few times. The genes are TRBV5-1 and TRBJ1-2; D not resolved. The length of the CDR3 is 12 residues. The V end lost 2 bases, the J end lost 8 bases, and 10 bases lay between the germline ends. Germline CDR1 reads SGHRS; CDR2 reads YFSETQ. CDR3 in amino acids: CASSFNEGGYTF. Here the CDR3 DNA reads TGCGCCAGCAGCTTTAATGAGGGCGGCTACACCTTC.

The genes are TRBV11-3 and TRBJ2-3, with a weak D call TRBD1 (5 bases). CDR3 size: 13 residues. Germline CDR1 SGHNT, CDR2 YENEEA. CDR3 sequence (DNA): TGTGCGAGCCGGCAGGGCGGCACAGATACGCAGTATTTT. Its protein product is CASRQGGTDTQYF.

This clone was counted between two and nine times. The gene calls are TRBV4-2 and TRBJ2-3, with TRBD2 identical over 8 bases. Germline V CDR1 and CDR2: LGHNA, YNFKEQ. CDR3 length: 17 residues. V shed 0 bases and J 3 bases; nucleotides not matched to a gene: 8. The CDR3 loop is CASSQDLTSGGTDTQYF. The CDR3, as DNA: TGTGCCAGCAGCCAAGACCTAACTAGCGGTGGGACAGATACGCAGTATTTT.

The V gene is TRBV19, the J gene TRBJ2-3; D might be TRBD2 (5 bases). Germline CDR1 and CDR2: LNHDA and SQIVND (reference sequence). V lost 3 bases, J lost 3 bases, and 19 bases lay in between. The CDR3 sequence is 17 residues long. CDR3 DNA: TGTGCCAGTAGTATTAACGACTACAGTCTAGCAACAGATACGCAGTATTTT. Protein product: CASSINDYSLATDTQYF.

This clone was detected many times. Other DNA sequences of this sample code for an identical CDR3. The chain links TRBV28 to TRBJ2-5; D is possibly TRBD2 (5 bases). This CDR3 has 14 amino acids. Looked up from germline, CDR1 is MDHEN and CDR2 is SYDVKM. V shed 6 bases and J shed 5 bases, with 16 bases lying between them. CDR3 nucleotide sequence: TGTGCCAGCAGAAAGCGGTTGGGGTGGGAGACCCAGTACTTC. It specifies CASRKRLGWETQYF.

V usage is TRBV5-6 and J usage is TRBJ2-7, with D uncertain. The V gene's germline CDR1 is SGHDT and CDR2 YYEEEE. Trimming removed 2 bases from V and 2 bases from J, with 14 bases in between. This CDR3 contains 15 residues. This CDR3 is CASSFRLTPTYEQYF. The CDR3 DNA reads as TGTGCCAGCAGCTTCCGATTGACACCTACCTACGAGCAGTACTTC.

This clone was seen once. V usage is TRBV6-6 and J usage is TRBJ1-4; unclear D gene. The CDR3 runs 14 residues. Trimming shortened V by 5 bases and J by 2 bases, and 9 bases separated the two germline ends. The V gene's germline CDR1 is MNHNY and CDR2 SVGAGI (reference sequence). The chain's CDR3 is CASSGEATNEKLFF. The CDR3 nucleotides are TGTGCCAGCAGTGGGGAGGCGACTAATGAAAAACTGTTTTTT.

Ten or more counts support this clone. V is TRBV20-1 and J is TRBJ1-2, with D uncertain. Between the trimmed V and J ends, which lost 6 bases and 8 bases, there was a span of 10 bases. This CDR3 spans 10 amino acids. CDR1 is DFQATT, CDR2 SNEGSKA, per germline (reference sequence). CDR3 in amino acids: CSATEGGYTF. CDR3 nucleotides: TGCAGTGCGACGGAAGGGGGCTACACCTTC.